A selection of T cell receptor beta chains follows, all from one sample in a study of PD-1 blockade in classical Hodgkin lymphoma. Libraries were prepared by immunoSEQ multiplex PCR; TCRdb keeps only in-frame clonotypes and omits some of them. The sample gives tens of thousands of clones, approximately 81% of which show up once; roughly 8% is in the top ten. Sequences were derived from peripheral blood mononuclear cells (PBMCs), sampled before the second cycle of nivolumab. The source is a human donor with classical Hodgkin lymphoma. The CDR3 runs from the conserved cysteine through the conserved F or W. Each record gives: V gene, D gene, J gene, clone size, CDR3 protein, CDR3 DNA. A D gene is named only where the DNA matches it firmly. Clone size is shown for a subset of rows, as once, few, many or a class of expanded clone.

TRBV11-2,NA,TRBJ2-7,NA,CASSLDGAAGNYEQYF,TGTGCCAGCAGCTTAGATGGCGCGGCGGGGAACTACGAGCAGTACTTC
TRBV18,NA,TRBJ2-1,NA,CASSPAGHRNNEQFF,TGTGCCAGCTCACCAGCGGGACATCGGAACAATGAGCAGTTCTTC
TRBV6-5,NA,TRBJ1-3,NA,CASSRWGLLNTIYF,TGTGCCAGCAGCCGATGGGGACTGTTGAACACCATATATTTT
TRBV10-3,TRBD2,TRBJ2-5,NA,CASSGGTKETQYF,TGTGCCAGTAGCGGGGGGACTAAAGAGACCCAGTACTTC
TRBV6-4,TRBD2,TRBJ2-5,NA,CASRVSSPGLSGKGTQYF,TGTGCCAGCAGGGTGTCCTCGCCGGGACTATCCGGGAAGGGGACCCAGTACTTC
TRBV9,NA,TRBJ2-6,NA,CASSVRPEGSGANVLTF,TGTGCCAGCAGCGTACGCCCTGAAGGGTCTGGGGCCAACGTCCTGACTTTC
TRBV7-2,NA,TRBJ1-6,NA,CASSLNSPYNSPLHF,TGTGCCAGCAGCTTAAACAGTCCCTATAATTCACCCCTCCACTTT
TRBV18,TRBD2,TRBJ2-1,NA,CASSQPGTSGGIAYNEQFF,TGTGCCAGCTCACAACCAGGGACTAGCGGGGGTATCGCCTACAATGAGCAGTTCTTC
TRBV28,TRBD1,TRBJ1-4,NA,CATWTGGGQNEKLFF,TGTGCCACCTGGACAGGGGGTGGCCAGAATGAAAAACTGTTTTTT
TRBV18,TRBD1,TRBJ1-2,NA,CASSPTGQGGNGYTF,TGTGCCAGCTCACCTACGGGACAGGGTGGAAATGGCTACACCTTC
TRBV7-8,NA,TRBJ1-1,NA,CASSFVNTEAFF,TGTGCCAGCAGCTTTGTAAACACTGAAGCTTTCTTT
TRBV5-4,NA,TRBJ2-7,NA,CASSSTADREEQYF,TGTGCCAGCAGCTCAACCGCGGACCGGGAAGAGCAGTACTTC
TRBV5-4,TRBD1,TRBJ2-5,NA,CASSLEGQGVETQYF,TGTGCCAGCAGCTTGGAGGGACAGGGGGTTGAGACCCAGTACTTC
TRBV18,NA,TRBJ1-3,NA,CASSPRGAGNTIYF,TGTGCCAGCTCACCACGGGGCGCTGGAAACACCATATATTTT
TRBV7-9,NA,TRBJ2-2,NA,CASSLGELFF,TGTGCCAGCAGCTTAGGCGAGCTGTTTTTT
TRBV7-2,NA,TRBJ1-6,NA,CASSLSVAFHNSPLHF,TGTGCCAGCAGCTTAAGTGTCGCGTTCCATAATTCACCCCTCCACTTT
TRBV7-6,NA,TRBJ1-1,NA,CASSLGVGFTEAFF,TGTGCCAGCAGCTTAGGGGTCGGATTCACTGAAGCTTTCTTT
TRBV7-2,NA,TRBJ2-5,NA,CASSLARTGARETQYF,TGTGCCAGCAGCTTAGCGCGGACGGGGGCGAGGGAGACCCAGTACTTC
TRBV27,NA,TRBJ1-2,few,CASSRSFQEYTF,TGTGCCAGCAGTAGGTCTTTTCAGGAATACACCTTC
TRBV6-5,NA,TRBJ2-7,NA,CASSYFSAYEQYF,TGTGCCAGCAGTTACTTTTCAGCCTACGAGCAGTACTTC
TRBV6-1,NA,TRBJ1-2,NA,CASSEEYYGYGYTF,TGTGCCAGCAGTGAAGAATACTACGGTTATGGCTACACCTTC
TRBV29-1,NA,TRBJ2-7,NA,CSLFQGLDDEQYF,TGCAGTCTTTTTCAAGGCCTGGACGACGAGCAGTACTTC
TRBV5-1,NA,TRBJ1-2,NA,CASRLGMAMNYGYTF,TGCGCCAGCAGACTTGGTATGGCGATGAACTATGGCTACACCTTC
TRBV30,TRBD1,TRBJ2-5,NA,CAWRRQGSRETQYF,TGTGCCTGGAGGAGACAGGGTTCTCGGGAGACCCAGTACTTC
TRBV7-2,NA,TRBJ1-2,NA,CASSSGRGANYGYTF,TGTGCCAGCAGCTCAGGCAGGGGAGCTAACTATGGCTACACCTTC
TRBV5-8,TRBD1,TRBJ1-2,once,CASSLSGDRVGYTF,TGTGCCAGCAGCTTATCAGGGGACAGGGTCGGCTACACCTTC
TRBV29-1,NA,TRBJ1-1,NA,CSVEVVGGTEAFF,TGCAGCGTTGAAGTGGTGGGGGGCACTGAAGCTTTCTTT
TRBV27,NA,TRBJ1-1,few,CASSVGLLRTEAFF,TGTGCCAGCAGCGTTGGACTGCTGAGGACTGAAGCTTTCTTT
TRBV5-6,TRBD2,TRBJ2-1,NA,CASSSEGLAGGLEDEQFF,TGTGCCAGCAGCTCCGAGGGACTAGCGGGGGGGCTTGAGGATGAGCAGTTCTTC
TRBV25-1,NA,TRBJ1-6,NA,CASSEAEGISPLHF,TGTGCCAGCAGTGAAGCAGAGGGGATTTCACCCCTCCACTTT
TRBV7-7,NA,TRBJ2-2,few,CASSLVGGPNTGELFF,TGTGCTAGCAGCTTAGTGGGGGGGCCGAACACCGGGGAGCTGTTTTTT
TRBV30,NA,TRBJ2-2,few,CAWSALSGELFF,TGTGCCTGGAGTGCCCTTAGCGGGGAGCTGTTTTTT
TRBV10-3,TRBD1,TRBJ2-3,NA,CAIRPGTGGNTDTQYF,TGTGCCATCAGACCCGGGACAGGGGGTAACACAGATACGCAGTATTTT
TRBV28,NA,TRBJ2-7,NA,CASSPLGYEQYF,TGTGCCAGCAGTCCCTTGGGCTACGAGCAGTACTTC
TRBV30,NA,TRBJ2-1,NA,CAWKRLIDGEQFF,TGTGCCTGGAAAAGGTTAATAGATGGTGAGCAGTTCTTC
TRBV5-1,NA,TRBJ1-1,NA,CASSLGGVGNTEAFF,TGCGCCAGCAGCTTGGGCGGGGTTGGGAACACTGAAGCTTTCTTT